These 25 T cell receptor beta chains were sequenced from one sample in a study of T cells in Graves' hyperthyroidism and ophthalmopathy. Amplification targeted TCR beta CDR3 regions from RNA transcripts. The study used the HTBI primer set for a first-round RT-PCR of the TCR CDR3. TCRdb used MiXCR to reprocess the multiplex PCR reads, holding one entry per CDR3 protein. The sample yields around 620,000 distinct CDR3 sequences, 16% seen once. Sequenced: blood. These receptors all stem from a woman aged 25 to 39 with Graves' hyperthyroidism.

This clonotype was counted at least ten times. The chain employs TRBV7-2 and TRBJ2-5, with D perhaps matching TRBD2 (5 bases). V was shortened by 1 base and J by 4 bases, with 7 bases between the two germline ends. CDR1 and CDR2 from the germline V gene are SGHTA and FQGNSA. The CDR3 sequence is 13 residues long. This CDR3 is CASSLGAGETQYF. CDR3 bases: TGTGCCAGCAGCTTAGGGGCGGGAGAGACCCAGTACTTC.

In regard to this clonotype: A much larger clone lies one base from this, so it may be a read error. The chain couples TRBV6-1 to TRBJ1-2; 10 bases map to TRBD1. J lost 3 bases, V lost 6 bases, and 4 bases had no gene match. Germline CDR1 is MNHNS and CDR2 is SASEGT. This CDR3 comprises 14 residues. The CDR3 DNA is TGTGCCAGCAGCCACGGACAGGGGGACTATGGCTACACCTTC. It encodes CASSHGQGDYGYTF.

This clonotype was recorded many times. The gene calls are TRBV5-1 and TRBJ1-6, with TRBD1 matching over 9 bases. Germline lookup yields CDR1 SGHRS and CDR2 YFSETQ. After removal of 0 bases from V and 11 bases from J, the junction contained 9 bases not matched to a gene. The CDR3 loop spans 16 amino acids. This CDR3 is CASSLEGGQGWPPLHF. DNA of the CDR3: TGCGCCAGCAGCTTGGAGGGGGGACAGGGATGGCCACCCCTCCACTTT.

The chain combines TRBV7-2 with TRBJ2-5; 14 bases line up with TRBD2. This CDR3 is built from 18 residues. V lost 5 bases to trimming and J lost 5 bases; unmatched junction nucleotides: 13. Germline V CDR1 and CDR2: SGHTA, FQGNSA. The CDR3 spells CASSPRGGLAGDAETQYF. In DNA form, the CDR3 reads TGTGCCAGCAGCCCCCGAGGGGGACTAGCGGGAGATGCGGAGACCCAGTACTTC.

This chain links TRBV28 with TRBJ1-4; D is unresolved. CDR3 size: 13 residues. Trimming removed 6 bases from V and 8 bases from J, with 13 bases in between. Germline lookup yields CDR1 MDHEN and CDR2 SYDVKM. The DNA for the CDR3 is TGTGCCAGCAGCGTGACCTTTGTAGAAAAACTGTTTTTT. It yields the protein CASSVTFVEKLFF.

This clonotype showed up many times. The CDR3 spells CASSLGRVRQDTQYF. CDR3 coding DNA: TGTGCCAGCAGCTTAGGCCGAGTCCGACAAGATACGCAGTATTTT. The chain is built from TRBV7-8 and TRBJ2-3; D is ambiguous. The germline V and J ends were trimmed by 1 base and 5 bases, with 13 bases remaining between them. Germline V gene lookup returns CDR1 SGHVS and CDR2 FQNEAQ. CDR3 length: 15 residues.

This clonotype was counted at least ten times. A junction boundary mismatches the germline segment, possibly from a read error. V is TRBV11-3 and J is TRBJ1-1, with D hard to call. Germline V lookup: CDR1 SGHNT, CDR2 YENEEA. The CDR3 is 12 residues long. CDR3 nucleotides: TGTGCCAGCAGCCTAGAGAACACTGAAGCTTTCTTT. Translation gives CASSLENTEAFF.

This clonotype has just a few counts. This may arise from a read error, as a much more abundant clone is one base away. V and J are TRBV7-2 and TRBJ2-4; D is possibly TRBD1 or TRBD2 (5 bases each). The CDR3 is 14 amino acids. Germline V gene lookup returns CDR1 SGHTA and CDR2 FQGNSA. Deletions cut 4 bases from V and 8 bases from J, with 15 bases between. The CDR3 bases are TGTGCCAGCAGCTCCCTCGGGACCCAAGACATTCAGTACTTC. Encoded protein: CASSSLGTQDIQYF.

CDR3 nucleotide sequence: TGTGCCAGCAGCTCGAGCCCGGTGGAGTATGGCTACACCTTC. Translation: CASSSSPVEYGYTF. The V and J genes are TRBV6-1 and TRBJ1-2; no firm D call. The CDR3 is made up of 14 amino acids. The germline CDR1 and CDR2 sequences are MNHNS and SASEGT. Trimming shortened V by 6 bases and J by 5 bases, and 16 bases separated the two germline ends.

This clonotype appeared a few times. V and J are TRBV27 and TRBJ1-1, with 11 bases matching TRBD1. Germline CDR1 is MNHEY and CDR2 is SMNVEV (reference sequence). V lost 6 bases and J lost 5; bases outside the gene matches: 11. The CDR3 length is 16 residues. The CDR3, as DNA: TGTGCCAGCAGCCGCGGGTGGGGGACAGGGGGGACTGAAGCTTTCTTT. Protein sequence: CASSRGWGTGGTEAFF.

V is TRBV12-3 or TRBV12-4 and J is TRBJ2-5, with D perhaps being TRBD1 or TRBD2 (5 bases each). V lost 2 bases to trimming and J lost 2 bases, with 15 bases between them. This CDR3 spans 16 amino acids. The CDR3 region is CASSLWQGDRQETQYF. In DNA, the CDR3 is TGTGCCAGCAGTTTATGGCAGGGAGACCGACAAGAGACCCAGTACTTC.

There are many counts of this clonotype. CDR3 sequence: CASTGQGHNEQFF. CDR3 DNA sequence: TGTGCCAGCACCGGGCAGGGCCACAATGAGCAGTTCTTC. The V call is TRBV6-1, the J call TRBJ2-1; tentatively, D is TRBD1 (5 bases). V was cut by 7 bases and J by 5 bases, with 12 bases left in between. The CDR3 extends over 13 amino acids. Germline values: CDR1 MNHNS, CDR2 SASEGT.

This clonotype was picked up many times. The chain links TRBV15 to TRBJ1-1; D is possibly TRBD1 (6 bases). V lost 0 bases to trimming and J lost 1 base, with 15 bases between them. CDR3 length: 17 residues. Germline V gives CDR1 LNHNV, CDR2 YYDKDF (reference sequence). The CDR3 loop reads CATSRDPSGTRNTEAFF. CDR3 bases: TGTGCCACCAGCAGAGACCCATCCGGGACAAGGAACACTGAAGCTTTCTTT.

This clonotype has a count of ten or more. The chain uses TRBV6-1 and TRBJ2-1; weak D call: TRBD2 (5 bases). Per germline, CDR1 MNHNS and CDR2 SASEGT. Between the trimmed V and J ends, which lost 2 bases and 0 bases, there was a span of 23 bases. CDR3 length equals 20 residues. The CDR3 protein is CASSEQDQRTYLTSYNEQFF. The CDR3 DNA reads as TGTGCCAGCAGTGAACAGGACCAGCGGACCTATTTGACCTCCTACAATGAGCAGTTCTTC.

This clonotype turned up a few times. The chain uses TRBV6-2 or TRBV6-3 and TRBJ2-7, with 13 nucleotides matching TRBD2. Losses at the gene ends were 4 bases for V and 2 bases for J; bases not matched to a gene: 20. The CDR3 runs to 21 residues. CDR1 is MNHEY, CDR2 SVGEGT, per germline. CDR3 in DNA: TGTGCCAGCAGTTCAAATCGCAGGACACTAGCGGGAGGGCCCAATACCTACGAGCAGTACTTC. Residues: CASSSNRRTLAGGPNTYEQYF.

About this clonotype: A read error is possible here, since a much larger clone lies one base away. The chain is built from TRBV3-1 and TRBJ2-7, with D unclear. Germline CDR1 LGHDT, CDR2 YNNKEL (reference sequence). Trimming removed 2 bases at V and 7 bases at J, with 15 bases between. The CDR3 has 14 residues. The DNA of the CDR3 is TGTGCCAGCAGCCAATCCGTGACTTTGAATGAGCAGTACTTC. Translating gives CASSQSVTLNEQYF.

There are many counts of this clonotype. V gene TRBV12-3 or TRBV12-4 combines with J gene TRBJ2-5; TRBD1 aligns across 9 bases. After removal of 6 bases from V and 2 bases from J, the junction contained 7 bases not matched to a gene. The length of the CDR3 is 15 residues. The CDR3 DNA is TGTGCCAGCAGCTCGAGGGGACAGGGACAAGAGACCCAGTACTTC. Translation gives CASSSRGQGQETQYF.

This clonotype was observed a handful of times. This rearrangement joins TRBV20-1 to TRBJ1-3; a possible D gene is TRBD1 (6 bases). There are 15 residues in the CDR3. V was cut by 0 bases and J by 8 bases, with 17 bases left in between. Germline values: CDR1 DFQATT, CDR2 SNEGSKA (reference sequence). In DNA, the CDR3 is TGCAGTGCTAGAGACTCCAGGGGCCCGCCGGACACCATATATTTT. Protein product: CSARDSRGPPDTIYF.

This clonotype was recorded at least ten times. This rearrangement joins TRBV3-1 to TRBJ2-1; D call uncertain. The CDR3 loop spans 17 amino acids. CDR1 is LGHDT, CDR2 YNNKEL, per germline (reference sequence). V was clipped by 4 bases and J by 4 bases, with 20 bases between them. CDR3 DNA: TGTGCCAGCAGCCTAGGTGCGCCCTGGTCTGCATACAATGAGCAGTTCTTC. Translated: CASSLGAPWSAYNEQFF.

The rearrangement joins TRBV4-1 to TRBJ2-1; 7 nucleotides match TRBD2. The length of the CDR3 is 18 residues. CDR1 and CDR2 from the germline V gene are MGHRA and YSYEKL. V was pared by 4 bases and J by 3 bases, with 15 bases of the junction left unmatched. Written as DNA, the CDR3 is TGCGCCAGCAGCCTCTTAAAAGCGGTAGCGGGCCGCTACAATGAGCAGTTCTTC. Translated: CASSLLKAVAGRYNEQFF.

The V call is TRBV6-2 or TRBV6-3, the J call TRBJ2-3, with D maybe TRBD2 (5 bases). Trimming took off 6 bases at V and 4 bases at J, with 14 bases between the two ends. Per the germline V gene, CDR1 is MNHEY and CDR2 is SVGEGT. The CDR3 is 14 residues long. The CDR3 spells CASSGLLGSDTQYF. The CDR3 bases are TGTGCCAGCAGCGGACTCCTTGGGTCAGATACGCAGTATTTT.

This clonotype was picked up many times. This chain uses TRBV7-2 with TRBJ2-7; D is undetermined. The CDR3 extends over 13 amino acids. V lost 5 bases and J lost 5, with 13 bases in between. The germline gives CDR1 SGHTA, CDR2 FQGNSA. The DNA of the CDR3 is TGTGCCAGCAGCCTTCTAGAACTCCACGAGCAGTACTTC. As protein: CASSLLELHEQYF.

The genes are TRBV28 and TRBJ1-6; D not resolved. This CDR3 comprises 14 residues. Germline loops: CDR1 MDHEN, CDR2 SYDVKM. The V and J ends lost 2 bases and 5 bases respectively, with 7 bases between them. The CDR3 sequence is CASSLSRNNSPLHF. CDR3 coding DNA: TGTGCCAGCAGTTTAAGCCGGAATAATTCACCCCTCCACTTT.

At least ten counts were recorded for this clonotype. This sequence joins TRBV10-3 and TRBJ2-5; 12 positions match TRBD2. V lost 3 bases, J lost 2 bases, and 4 bases stayed unmatched. CDR1 is ENHRY and CDR2 is SYGVKD in the germline V gene. The CDR3 runs 16 residues. CDR3 amino acids: CAISEMTSGSQETQYF. CDR3 coding DNA: TGTGCCATCAGTGAAATGACTAGCGGGAGTCAAGAGACCCAGTACTTC.

The table lists this clonotype with many counts. The chain carries TRBV3-1 and TRBJ1-1, with 9 bases identical to TRBD1. The V gene's germline CDR1 is LGHDT and CDR2 YNNKEL (reference sequence). With V trimmed by 0 bases and J by 5 bases, 13 bases remained unmatched. CDR3 length: 18 residues. CDR3: CASSQDWGQGRSGTEAFF. The CDR3 DNA reads as TGTGCCAGCAGCCAAGATTGGGGACAGGGTCGATCAGGGACTGAAGCTTTCTTT.